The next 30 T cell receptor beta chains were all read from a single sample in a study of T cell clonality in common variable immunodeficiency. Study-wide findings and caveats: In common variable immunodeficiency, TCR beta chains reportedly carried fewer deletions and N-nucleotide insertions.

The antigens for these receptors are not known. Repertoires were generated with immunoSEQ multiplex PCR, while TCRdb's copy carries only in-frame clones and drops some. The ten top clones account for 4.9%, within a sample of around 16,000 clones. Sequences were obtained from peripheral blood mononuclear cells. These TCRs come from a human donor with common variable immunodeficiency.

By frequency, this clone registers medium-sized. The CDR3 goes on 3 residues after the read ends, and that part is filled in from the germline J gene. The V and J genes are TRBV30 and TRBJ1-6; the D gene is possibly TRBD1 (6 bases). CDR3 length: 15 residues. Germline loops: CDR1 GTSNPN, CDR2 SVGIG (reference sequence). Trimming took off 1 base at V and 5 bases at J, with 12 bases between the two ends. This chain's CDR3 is CAWSAGTRNNSPLHF. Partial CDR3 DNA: TGTGCCTGGAGTGCTGGGACACGAAATAATTCACCC. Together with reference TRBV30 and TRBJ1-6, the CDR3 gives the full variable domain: SQTIHQWPATLVQPVGSPLSLECTVEGTSNPNLYWYRQAAGRGLQLLFYSVGIGQISSEVPQNLSASRPQDRQFILSSKKLLLSDSGFYLCAWSAGTRNNSPLHFGNGTRLTVT.

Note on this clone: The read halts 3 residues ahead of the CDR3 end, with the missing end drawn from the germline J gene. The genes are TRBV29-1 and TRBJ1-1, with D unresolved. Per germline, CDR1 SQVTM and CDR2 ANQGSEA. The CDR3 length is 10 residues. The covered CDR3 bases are TGCAGCGTTGGGGCCCCCCGA. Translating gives CSVGAPR. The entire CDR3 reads CSVGAPRAFF.

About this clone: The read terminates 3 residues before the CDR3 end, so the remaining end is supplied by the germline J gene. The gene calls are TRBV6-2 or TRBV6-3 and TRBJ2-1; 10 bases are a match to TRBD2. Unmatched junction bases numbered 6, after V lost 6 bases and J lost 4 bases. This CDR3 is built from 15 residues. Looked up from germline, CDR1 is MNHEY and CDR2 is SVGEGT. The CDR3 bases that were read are TGTGCCAGCAGCTGGACTAGCGGCTTTTACAATGAG. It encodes CASSWTSGFYNE. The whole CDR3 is CASSWTSGFYNEQFF.

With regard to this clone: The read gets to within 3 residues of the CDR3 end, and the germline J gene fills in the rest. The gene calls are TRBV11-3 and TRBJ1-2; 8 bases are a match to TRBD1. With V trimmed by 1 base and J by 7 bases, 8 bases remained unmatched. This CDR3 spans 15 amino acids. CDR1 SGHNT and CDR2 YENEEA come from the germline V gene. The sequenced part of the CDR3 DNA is TGTGCCAGCAGCTTAGGCACAGGGGGAAAGCGTGGC. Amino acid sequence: CASSLGTGGKRG. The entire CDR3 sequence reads CASSLGTGGKRGYTF.

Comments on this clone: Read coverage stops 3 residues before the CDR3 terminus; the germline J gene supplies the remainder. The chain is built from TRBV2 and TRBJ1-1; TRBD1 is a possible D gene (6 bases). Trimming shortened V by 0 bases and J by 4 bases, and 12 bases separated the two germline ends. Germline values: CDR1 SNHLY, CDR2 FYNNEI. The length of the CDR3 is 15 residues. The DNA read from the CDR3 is TGTGCCAGCAGTGAAGCTGTGAGGGGGAGCACTGAA. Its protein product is CASSEAVRGSTE. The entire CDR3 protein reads CASSEAVRGSTEAFF. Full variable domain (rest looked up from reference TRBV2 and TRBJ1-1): EPEVTQTPSHQVTQMGQEVILRCVPISNHLYFYWYRQILGQKVEFLVSFYNNEISEKSEIFDDQFSVERPDGSNFTLKIRSTKLEDSAMYFCASSEAVRGSTEAFFGQGTRLTVV.

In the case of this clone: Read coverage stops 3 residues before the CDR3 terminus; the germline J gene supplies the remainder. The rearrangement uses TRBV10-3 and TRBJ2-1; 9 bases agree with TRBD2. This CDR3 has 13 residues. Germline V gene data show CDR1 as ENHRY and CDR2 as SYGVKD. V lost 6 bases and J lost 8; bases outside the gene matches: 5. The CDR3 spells CAIRIAGADEQFF. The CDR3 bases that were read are TGTGCCATCAGAATAGCGGGAGCGGATGAG.

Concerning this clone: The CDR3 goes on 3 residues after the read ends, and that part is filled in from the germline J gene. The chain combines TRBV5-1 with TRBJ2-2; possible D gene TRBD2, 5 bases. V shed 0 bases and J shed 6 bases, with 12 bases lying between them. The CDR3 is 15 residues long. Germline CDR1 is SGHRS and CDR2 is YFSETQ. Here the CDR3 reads CASSLGLAGAGELFF. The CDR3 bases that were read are TGCGCCAGCAGCTTGGGGCTAGCCGGGGCCGGGGAG.

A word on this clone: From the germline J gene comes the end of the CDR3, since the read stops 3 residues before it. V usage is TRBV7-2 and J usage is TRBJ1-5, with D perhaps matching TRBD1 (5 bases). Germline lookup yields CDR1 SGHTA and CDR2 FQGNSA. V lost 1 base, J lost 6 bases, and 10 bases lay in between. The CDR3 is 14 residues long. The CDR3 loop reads CASSLGQTPQPQHF. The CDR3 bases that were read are TGTGCCAGCAGCTTAGGACAGACTCCTCAGCCC.

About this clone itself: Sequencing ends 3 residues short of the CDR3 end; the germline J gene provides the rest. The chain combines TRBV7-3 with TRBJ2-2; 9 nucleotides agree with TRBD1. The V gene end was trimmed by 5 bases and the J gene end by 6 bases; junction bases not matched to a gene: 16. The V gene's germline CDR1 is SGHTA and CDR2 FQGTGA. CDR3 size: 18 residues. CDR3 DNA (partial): TGTGCCAGCAGCGGGTCGGCTCCGGGACAGGGATTTGCCGGGGAG. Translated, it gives CASSGSAPGQGFAGE. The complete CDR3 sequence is CASSGSAPGQGFAGELFF.

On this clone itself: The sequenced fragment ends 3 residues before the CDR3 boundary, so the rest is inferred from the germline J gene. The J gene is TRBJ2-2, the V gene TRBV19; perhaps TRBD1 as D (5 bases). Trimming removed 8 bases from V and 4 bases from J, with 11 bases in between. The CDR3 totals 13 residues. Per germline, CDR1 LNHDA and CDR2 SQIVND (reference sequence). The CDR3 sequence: CASLGQATGELFF. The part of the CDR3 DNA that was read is TGTGCCAGTTTGGGGCAGGCCACCGGGGAG.

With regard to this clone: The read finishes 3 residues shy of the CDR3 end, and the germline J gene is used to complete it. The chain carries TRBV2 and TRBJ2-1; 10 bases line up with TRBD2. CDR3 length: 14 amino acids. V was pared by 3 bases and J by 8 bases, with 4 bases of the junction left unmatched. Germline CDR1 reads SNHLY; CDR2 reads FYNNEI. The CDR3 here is CASSEVAGGDEQFF. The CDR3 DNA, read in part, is TGTGCCAGCAGTGAGGTAGCGGGAGGAGATGAG.

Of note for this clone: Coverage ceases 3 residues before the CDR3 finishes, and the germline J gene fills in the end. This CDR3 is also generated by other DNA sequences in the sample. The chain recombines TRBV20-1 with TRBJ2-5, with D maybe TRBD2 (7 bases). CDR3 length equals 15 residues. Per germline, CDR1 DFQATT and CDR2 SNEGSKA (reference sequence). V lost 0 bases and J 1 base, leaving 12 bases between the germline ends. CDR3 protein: CSAREGGGPQETQYF. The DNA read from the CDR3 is TGCAGTGCTAGAGAAGGCGGGGGCCCCCAAGAGACC.

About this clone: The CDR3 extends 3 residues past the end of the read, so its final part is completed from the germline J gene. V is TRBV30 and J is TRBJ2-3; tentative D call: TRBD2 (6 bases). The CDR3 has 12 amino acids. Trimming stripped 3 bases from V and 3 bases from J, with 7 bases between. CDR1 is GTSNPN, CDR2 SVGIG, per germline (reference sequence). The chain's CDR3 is CAWSGGTDTQYF. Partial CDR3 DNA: TGTGCCTGGAGCGGGGGAACAGATACG.

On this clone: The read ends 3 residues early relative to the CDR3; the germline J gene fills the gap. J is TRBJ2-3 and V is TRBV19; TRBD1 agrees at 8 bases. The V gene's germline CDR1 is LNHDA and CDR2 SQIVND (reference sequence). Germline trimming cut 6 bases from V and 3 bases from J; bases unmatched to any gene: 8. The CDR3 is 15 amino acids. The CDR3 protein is CASRTTGQATDTQYF. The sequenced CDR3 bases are TGTGCCAGTAGAACCACGGGACAGGCGACAGATACG.

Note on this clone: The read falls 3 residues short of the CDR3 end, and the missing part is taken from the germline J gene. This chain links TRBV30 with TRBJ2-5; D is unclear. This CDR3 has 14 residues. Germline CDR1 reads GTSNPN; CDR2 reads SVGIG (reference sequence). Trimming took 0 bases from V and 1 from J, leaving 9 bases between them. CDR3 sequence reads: CAWSVQLLQETQYF. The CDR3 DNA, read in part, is TGTGCCTGGAGTGTACAGCTCCTCCAAGAGACC.

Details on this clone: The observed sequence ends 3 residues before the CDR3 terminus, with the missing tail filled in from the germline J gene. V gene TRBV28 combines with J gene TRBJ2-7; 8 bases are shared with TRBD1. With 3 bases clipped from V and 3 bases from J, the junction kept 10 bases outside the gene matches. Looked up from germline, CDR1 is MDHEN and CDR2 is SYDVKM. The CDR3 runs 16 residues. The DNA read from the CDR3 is TGTGCCAGCAGTTTCCTCCAGGGGGCGCCCATCTACGAG. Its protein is CASSFLQGAPIYE. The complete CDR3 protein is CASSFLQGAPIYEQYF. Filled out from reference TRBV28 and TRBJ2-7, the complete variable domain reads DVKVTQSSRYLVKRTGEKVFLECVQDMDHENMFWYRQDPGLGLRLIYFSYDVKMKEKGDIPEGYSVSREKKERFSLILESASTNQTSMYLCASSFLQGAPIYEQYFGPGTRLTVT.

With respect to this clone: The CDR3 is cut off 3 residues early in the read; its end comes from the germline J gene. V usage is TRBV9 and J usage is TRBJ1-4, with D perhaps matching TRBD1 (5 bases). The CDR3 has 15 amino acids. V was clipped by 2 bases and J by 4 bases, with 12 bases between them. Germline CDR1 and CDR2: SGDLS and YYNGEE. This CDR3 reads CASSVGAEGNEKLFF. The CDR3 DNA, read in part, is TGTGCCAGCAGCGTTGGGGCGGAGGGTAATGAAAAA. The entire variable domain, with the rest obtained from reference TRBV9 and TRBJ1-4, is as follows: DSGVTQTPKHLITATGQRVTLRCSPRSGDLSVYWYQQSLDQGLQFLIQYYNGEERAKGNILERFSAQQFPDLHSELNLSSLELGDSALYFCASSVGAEGNEKLFFGSGTQLSVL.

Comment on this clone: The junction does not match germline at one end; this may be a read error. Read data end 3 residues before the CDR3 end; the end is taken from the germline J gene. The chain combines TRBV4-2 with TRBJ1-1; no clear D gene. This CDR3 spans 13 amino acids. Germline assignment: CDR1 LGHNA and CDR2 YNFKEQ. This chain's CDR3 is CASSLLVNTEAFF. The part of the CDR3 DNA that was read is TGCGCCAGCAGCCTATTAGTTAACACTGAA.

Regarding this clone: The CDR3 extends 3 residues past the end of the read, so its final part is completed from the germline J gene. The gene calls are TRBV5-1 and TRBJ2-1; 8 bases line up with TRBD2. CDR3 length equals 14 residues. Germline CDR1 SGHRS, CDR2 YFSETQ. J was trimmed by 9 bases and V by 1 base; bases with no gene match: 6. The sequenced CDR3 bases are TGCGCCAGCAGCTTGCGGGGGGGGCCGGGTGAG. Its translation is CASSLRGGPGE. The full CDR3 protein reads CASSLRGGPGEQFF. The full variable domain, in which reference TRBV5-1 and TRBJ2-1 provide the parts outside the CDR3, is KAGVTQTPRYLIKTRGQQVTLSCSPISGHRSVSWYQQTPGQGLQFLFEYFSETQRNKGNFPGRFSGRQFSNSRSEMNVSTLELGDSALYLCASSLRGGPGEQFFGPGTRLTVL.

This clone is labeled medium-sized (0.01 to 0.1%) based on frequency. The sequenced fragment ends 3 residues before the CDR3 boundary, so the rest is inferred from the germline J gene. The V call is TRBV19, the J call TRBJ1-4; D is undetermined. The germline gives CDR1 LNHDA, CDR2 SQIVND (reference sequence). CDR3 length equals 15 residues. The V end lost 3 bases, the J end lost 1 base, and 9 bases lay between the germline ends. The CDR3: CASSIGLQTNEKLFF. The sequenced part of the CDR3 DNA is TGTGCCAGTAGTATTGGACTACAAACTAATGAAAAA.

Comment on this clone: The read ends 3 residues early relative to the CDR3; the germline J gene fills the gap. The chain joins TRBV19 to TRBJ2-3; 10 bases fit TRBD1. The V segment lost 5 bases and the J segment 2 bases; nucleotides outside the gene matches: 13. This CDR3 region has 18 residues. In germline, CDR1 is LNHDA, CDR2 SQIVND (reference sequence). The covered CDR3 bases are TGTGCCAGTAGTCTTCCCCTGGGGACAGGGGCCAACACAGATACG. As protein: CASSLPLGTGANTDT. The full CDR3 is CASSLPLGTGANTDTQYF.

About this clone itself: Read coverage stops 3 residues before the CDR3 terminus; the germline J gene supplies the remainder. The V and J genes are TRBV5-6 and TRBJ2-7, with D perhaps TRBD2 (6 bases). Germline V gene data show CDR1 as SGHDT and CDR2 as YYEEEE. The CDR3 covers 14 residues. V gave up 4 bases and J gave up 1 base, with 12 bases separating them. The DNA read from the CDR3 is TGTGCCAGCAGCCCCGAGGACTATTCCTACGAG. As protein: CASSPEDYSYE. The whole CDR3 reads CASSPEDYSYEQYF.

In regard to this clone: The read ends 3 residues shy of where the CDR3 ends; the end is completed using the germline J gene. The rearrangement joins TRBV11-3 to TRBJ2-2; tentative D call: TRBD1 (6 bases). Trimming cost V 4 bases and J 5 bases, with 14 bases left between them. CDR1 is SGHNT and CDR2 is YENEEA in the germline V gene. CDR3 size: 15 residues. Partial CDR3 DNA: TGTGCCAGCAGCTACTCCGGGACACCGACCGGGGAG. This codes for CASSYSGTPTGE. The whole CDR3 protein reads CASSYSGTPTGELFF.

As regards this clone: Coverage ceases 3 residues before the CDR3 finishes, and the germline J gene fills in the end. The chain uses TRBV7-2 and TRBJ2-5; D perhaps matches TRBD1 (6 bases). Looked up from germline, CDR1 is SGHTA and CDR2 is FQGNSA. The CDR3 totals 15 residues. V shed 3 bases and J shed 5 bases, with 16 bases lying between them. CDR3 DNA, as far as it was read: TGTGCCAGCAGCTTTAAAACACCAGGGGCGGAGACC. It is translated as CASSFKTPGAET. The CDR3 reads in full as CASSFKTPGAETQYF.

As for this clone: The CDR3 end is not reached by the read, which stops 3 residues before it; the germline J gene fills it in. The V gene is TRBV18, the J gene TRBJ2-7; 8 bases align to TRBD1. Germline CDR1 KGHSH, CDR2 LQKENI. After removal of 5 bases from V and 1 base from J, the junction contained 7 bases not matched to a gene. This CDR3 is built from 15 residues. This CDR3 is CASSETWDRSYEQYF. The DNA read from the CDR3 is TGTGCCAGCTCAGAAACTTGGGACAGGTCCTACGAG.

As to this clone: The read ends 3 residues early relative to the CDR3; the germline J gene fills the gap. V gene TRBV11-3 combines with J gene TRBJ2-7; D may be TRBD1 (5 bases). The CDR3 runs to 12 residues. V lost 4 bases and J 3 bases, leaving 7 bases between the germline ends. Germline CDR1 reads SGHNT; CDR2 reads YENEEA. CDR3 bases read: TGTGCCAGCAGCTCGACAGACTACGAG. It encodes CASSSTDYE. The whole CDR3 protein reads CASSSTDYEQYF.

The CDR3 spells CASRKEASGIIYF. The sequenced part of the CDR3 DNA is TGTGCCAGCAGAAAAGAGGCTAGCGGGATC. This chain links TRBV2 with TRBJ1-3; D gene uncertain. Coverage ceases 3 residues before the CDR3 finishes, and the germline J gene fills in the end. This CDR3 contains 13 residues. Germline CDR1 is SNHLY and CDR2 is FYNNEI.

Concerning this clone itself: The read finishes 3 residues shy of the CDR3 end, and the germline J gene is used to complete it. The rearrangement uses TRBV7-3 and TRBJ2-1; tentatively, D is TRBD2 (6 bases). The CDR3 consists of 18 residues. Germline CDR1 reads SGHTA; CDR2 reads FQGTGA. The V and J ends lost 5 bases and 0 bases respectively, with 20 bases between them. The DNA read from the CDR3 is TGTGCCAGCAGCCCGGCGGGGTGGGGGACGCCCTCCTACAATGAG. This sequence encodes CASSPAGWGTPSYNE. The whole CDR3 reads CASSPAGWGTPSYNEQFF.

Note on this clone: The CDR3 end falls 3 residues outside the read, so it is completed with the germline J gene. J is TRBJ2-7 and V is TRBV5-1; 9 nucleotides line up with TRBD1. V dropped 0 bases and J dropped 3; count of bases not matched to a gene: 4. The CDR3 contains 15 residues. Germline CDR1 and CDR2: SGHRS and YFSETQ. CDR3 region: CASSLEGQGLYEQYF. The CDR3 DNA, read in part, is TGCGCCAGCAGCTTGGAGGGACAGGGCCTCTACGAG.

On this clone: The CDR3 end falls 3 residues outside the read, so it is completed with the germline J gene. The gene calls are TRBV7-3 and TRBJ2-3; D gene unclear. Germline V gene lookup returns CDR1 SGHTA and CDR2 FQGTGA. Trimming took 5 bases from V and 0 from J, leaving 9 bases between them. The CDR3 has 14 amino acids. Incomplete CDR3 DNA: TGTGCCAGCAGCCTCCCCTCTAGCACAGATACG. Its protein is CASSLPSSTDT. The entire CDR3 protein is CASSLPSSTDTQYF.